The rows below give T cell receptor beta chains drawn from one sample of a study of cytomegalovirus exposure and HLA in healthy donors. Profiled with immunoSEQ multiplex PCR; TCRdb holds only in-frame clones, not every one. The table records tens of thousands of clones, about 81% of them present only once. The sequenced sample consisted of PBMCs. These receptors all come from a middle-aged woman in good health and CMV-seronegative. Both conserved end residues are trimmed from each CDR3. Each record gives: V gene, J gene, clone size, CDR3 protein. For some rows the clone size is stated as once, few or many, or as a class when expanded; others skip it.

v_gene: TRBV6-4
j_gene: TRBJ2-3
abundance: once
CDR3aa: ASSGLAGNTDTQY

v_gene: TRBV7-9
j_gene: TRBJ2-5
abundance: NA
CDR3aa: ASSLGGPETQY

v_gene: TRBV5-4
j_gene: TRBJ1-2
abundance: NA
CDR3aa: ASSEGQGAHHYGYT

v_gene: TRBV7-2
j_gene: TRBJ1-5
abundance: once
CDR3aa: ASSSPGSNQPQH

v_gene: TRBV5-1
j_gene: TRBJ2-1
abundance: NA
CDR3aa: ASSLGQVAGEQF

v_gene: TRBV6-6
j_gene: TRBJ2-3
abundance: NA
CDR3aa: ASSLGVDTQY

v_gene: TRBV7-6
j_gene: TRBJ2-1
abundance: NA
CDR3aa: ASSLYQRDVNEQF

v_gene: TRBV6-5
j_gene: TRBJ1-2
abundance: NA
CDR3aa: ASTRDRGLNGYT

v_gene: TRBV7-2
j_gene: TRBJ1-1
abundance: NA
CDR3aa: ASSQQAHPPEAF

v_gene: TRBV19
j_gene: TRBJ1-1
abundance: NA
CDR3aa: ASSIGQGRGTEAF

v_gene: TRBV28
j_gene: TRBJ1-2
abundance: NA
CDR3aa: ASSLRTDYPYGYT

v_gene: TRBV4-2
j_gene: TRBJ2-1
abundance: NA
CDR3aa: ASSQVSLPEQF

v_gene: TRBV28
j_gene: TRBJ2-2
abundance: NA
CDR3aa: ASQAGFGTGELF

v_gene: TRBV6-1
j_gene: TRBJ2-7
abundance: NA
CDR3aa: ASSESDRGPYEQY

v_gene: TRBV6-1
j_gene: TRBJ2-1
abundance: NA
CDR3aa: ASGGDIVYNEQF

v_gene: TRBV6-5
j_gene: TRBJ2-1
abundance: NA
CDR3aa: ASSYSNGGGEQF

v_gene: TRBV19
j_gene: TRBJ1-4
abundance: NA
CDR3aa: ASSRGFVAEKLF

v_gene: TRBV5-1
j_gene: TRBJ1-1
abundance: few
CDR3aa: ASSPAGARNTEAF

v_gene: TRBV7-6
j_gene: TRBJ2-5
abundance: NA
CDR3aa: ASSSPGQPQETQY

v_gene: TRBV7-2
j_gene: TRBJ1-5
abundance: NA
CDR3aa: ASSLQTGNQPQH

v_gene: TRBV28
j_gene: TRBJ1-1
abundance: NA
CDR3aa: ASTGTGTPNTEAF

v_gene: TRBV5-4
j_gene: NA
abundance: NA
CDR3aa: ASRPRTGESYEQY

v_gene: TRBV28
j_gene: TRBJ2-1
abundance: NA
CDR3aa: ASSRVASGNHEQF

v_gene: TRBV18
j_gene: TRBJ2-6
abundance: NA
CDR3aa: ASSPEGGSRANVLT

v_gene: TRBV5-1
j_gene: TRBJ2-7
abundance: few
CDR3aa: ASSLATPRDEQY

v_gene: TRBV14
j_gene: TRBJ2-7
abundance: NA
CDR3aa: ASSQVLAGGEQY

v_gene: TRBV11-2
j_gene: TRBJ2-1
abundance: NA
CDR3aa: ASSFGTSGIYNEQF

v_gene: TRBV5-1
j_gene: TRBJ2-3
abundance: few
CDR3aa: ASSLAGGTDTQY

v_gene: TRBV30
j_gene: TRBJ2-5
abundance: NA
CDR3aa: AWSRRARETQY

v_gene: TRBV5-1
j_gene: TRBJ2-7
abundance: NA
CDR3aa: ASSLSSGGLSYEQY

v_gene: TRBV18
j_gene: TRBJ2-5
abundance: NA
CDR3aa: ASSEVAGVVETQY

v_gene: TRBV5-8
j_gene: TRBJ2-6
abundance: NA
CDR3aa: ASKYSGANVLT

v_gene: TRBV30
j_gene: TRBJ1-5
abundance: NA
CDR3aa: AWGGDSNQPQH

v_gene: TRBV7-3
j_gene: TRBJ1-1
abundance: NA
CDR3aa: ASSTSRGSGEAF

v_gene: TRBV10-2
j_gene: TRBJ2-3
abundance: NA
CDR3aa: ATLAGSSYTQY

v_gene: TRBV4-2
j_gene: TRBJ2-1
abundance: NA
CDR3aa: ASSPGGLAGNNEQF

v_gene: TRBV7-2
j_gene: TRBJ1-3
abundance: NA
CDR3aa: ASSLVGRQAGNTIY

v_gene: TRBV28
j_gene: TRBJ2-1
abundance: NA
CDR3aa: ASSYSHNEQF

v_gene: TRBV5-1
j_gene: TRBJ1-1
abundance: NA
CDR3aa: ASSSDRRVSEAF

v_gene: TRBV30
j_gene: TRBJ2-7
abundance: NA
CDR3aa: AWNPLDWGESPYEQY

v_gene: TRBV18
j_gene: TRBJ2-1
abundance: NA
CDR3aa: ASSLDRDAYNEQF

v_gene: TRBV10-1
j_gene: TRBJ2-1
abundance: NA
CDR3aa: ASSDNFGSSEQF

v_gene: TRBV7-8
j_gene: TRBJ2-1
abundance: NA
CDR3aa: ASSLLAGGSQNEQF

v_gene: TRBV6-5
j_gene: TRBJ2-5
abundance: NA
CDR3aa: ASSYSGAILPETQY

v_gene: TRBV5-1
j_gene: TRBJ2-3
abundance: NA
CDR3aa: ASSIASPGQGADTQY

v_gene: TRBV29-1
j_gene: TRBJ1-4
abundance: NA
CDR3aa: SVGAGVYEKLF

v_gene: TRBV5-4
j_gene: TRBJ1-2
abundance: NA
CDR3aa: ASSLGQLYGYT

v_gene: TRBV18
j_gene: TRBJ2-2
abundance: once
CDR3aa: ASSPASTGELF

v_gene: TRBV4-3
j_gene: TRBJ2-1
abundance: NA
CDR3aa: ASSQGLAGGNEQF

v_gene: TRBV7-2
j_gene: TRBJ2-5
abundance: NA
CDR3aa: ASSLSGSAETQY

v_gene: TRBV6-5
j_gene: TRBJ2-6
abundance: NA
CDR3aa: ASSKQGAGANVLT

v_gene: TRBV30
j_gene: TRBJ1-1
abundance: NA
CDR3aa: AWSSLCEAF

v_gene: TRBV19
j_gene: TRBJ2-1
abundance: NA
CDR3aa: ASSIIGVSGKGNEQF